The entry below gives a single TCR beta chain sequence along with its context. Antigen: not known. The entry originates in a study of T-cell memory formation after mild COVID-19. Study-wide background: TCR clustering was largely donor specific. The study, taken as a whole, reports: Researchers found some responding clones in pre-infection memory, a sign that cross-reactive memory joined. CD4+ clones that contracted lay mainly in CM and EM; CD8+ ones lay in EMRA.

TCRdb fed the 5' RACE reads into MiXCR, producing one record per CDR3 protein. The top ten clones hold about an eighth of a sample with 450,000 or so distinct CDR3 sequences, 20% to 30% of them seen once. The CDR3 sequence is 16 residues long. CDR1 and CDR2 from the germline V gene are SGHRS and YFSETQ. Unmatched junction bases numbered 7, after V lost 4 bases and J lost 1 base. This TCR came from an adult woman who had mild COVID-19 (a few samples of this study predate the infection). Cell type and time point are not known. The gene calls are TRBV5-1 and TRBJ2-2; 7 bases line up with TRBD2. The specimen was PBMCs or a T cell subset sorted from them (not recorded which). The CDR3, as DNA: TGCGCCAGCAGCCGGGAGGTAGCGAGGAACACCGGGGAGCTGTTTTTT. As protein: CASSREVARNTGELFF.